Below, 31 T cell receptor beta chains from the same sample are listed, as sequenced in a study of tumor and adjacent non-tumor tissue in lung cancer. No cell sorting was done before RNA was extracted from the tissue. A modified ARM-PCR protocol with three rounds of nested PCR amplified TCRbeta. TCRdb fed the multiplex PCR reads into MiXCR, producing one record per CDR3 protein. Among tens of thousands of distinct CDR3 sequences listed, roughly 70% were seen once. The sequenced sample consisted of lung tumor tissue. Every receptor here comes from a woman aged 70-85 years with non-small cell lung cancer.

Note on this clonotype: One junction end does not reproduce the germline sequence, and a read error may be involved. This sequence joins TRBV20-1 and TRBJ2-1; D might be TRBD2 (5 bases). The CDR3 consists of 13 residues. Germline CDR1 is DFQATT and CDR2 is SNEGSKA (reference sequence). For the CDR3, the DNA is TGCAGAGCTAGCCGGGCCGGGCGGGATGAGCAGTTCTTC. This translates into CRASRAGRDEQFF.

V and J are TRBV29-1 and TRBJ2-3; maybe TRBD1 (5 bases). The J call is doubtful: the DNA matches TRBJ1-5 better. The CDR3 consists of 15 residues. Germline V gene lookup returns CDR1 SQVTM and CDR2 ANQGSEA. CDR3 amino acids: CSGRIAGRRTDTQHF. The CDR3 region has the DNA TGCAGCGGCCGTATAGCGGGACGAAGAACAGATACGCAGCATTTT.

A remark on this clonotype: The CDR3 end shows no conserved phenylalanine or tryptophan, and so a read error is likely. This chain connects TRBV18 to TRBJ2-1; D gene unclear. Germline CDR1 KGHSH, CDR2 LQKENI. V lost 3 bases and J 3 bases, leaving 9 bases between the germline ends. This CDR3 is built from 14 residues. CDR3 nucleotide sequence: TGTGCCAGCTCACCCACATGGTACTACAATGAGCAGTTCTCC. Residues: CASSPTWYYNEQFS.

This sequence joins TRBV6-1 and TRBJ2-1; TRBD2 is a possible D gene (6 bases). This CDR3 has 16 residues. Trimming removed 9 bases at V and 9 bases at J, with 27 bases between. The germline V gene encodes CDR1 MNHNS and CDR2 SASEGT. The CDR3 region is CASNQERGLLHTEQFF. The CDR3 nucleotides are TGTGCCAGTAATCAGGAACGGGGACTGTTACACACTGAGCAGTTCTTC.

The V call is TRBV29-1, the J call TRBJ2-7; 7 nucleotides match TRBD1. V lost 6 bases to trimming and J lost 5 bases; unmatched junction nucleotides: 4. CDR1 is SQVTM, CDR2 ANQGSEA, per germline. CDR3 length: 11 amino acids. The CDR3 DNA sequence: TGCAGCGTAAGGACAGGAAACGAGCAGTACTTC. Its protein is CSVRTGNEQYF.

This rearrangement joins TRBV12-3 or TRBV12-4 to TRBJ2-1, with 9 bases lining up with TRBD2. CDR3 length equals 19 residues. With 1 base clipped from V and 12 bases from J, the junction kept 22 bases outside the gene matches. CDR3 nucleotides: TGTGCCAGCAGTTTAGGTTCCTGGGGGGTAGCGGGAGTCGAAGGTCGGCAGTTCTTC. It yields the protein CASSLGSWGVAGVEGRQFF.

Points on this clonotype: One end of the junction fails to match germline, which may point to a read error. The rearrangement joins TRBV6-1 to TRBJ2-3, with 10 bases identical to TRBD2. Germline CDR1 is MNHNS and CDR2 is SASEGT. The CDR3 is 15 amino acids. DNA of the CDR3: TGTGCCGGCAGTACTCTAGCGGGAGATACAGATACGCAGTATTTT. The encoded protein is CAGSTLAGDTDTQYF.

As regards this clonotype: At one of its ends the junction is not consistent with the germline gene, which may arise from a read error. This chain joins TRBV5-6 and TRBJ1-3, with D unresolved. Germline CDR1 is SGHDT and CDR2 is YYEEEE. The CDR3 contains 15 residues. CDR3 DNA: TGTGCCAGCAGCACTGGACTATTCTCTGGAAACACCATAAATTTT. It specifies CASSTGLFSGNTINF.

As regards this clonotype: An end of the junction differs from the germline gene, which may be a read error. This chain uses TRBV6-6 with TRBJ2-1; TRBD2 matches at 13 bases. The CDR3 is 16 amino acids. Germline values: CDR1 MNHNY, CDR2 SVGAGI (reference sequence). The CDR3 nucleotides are TGTGCCAACAGTTCGACTAGCGGGAGGTTCTATAATGAGCAGTTCTTC. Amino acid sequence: CANSSTSGRFYNEQFF.

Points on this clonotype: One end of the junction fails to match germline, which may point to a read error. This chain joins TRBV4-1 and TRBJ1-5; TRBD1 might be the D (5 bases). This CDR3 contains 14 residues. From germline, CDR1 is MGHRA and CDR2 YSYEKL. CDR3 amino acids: CASSHVRASQPQHF. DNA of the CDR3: TGCGCCAGCAGCCATGTCAGGGCGTCGCAGCCCCAACATTTT.

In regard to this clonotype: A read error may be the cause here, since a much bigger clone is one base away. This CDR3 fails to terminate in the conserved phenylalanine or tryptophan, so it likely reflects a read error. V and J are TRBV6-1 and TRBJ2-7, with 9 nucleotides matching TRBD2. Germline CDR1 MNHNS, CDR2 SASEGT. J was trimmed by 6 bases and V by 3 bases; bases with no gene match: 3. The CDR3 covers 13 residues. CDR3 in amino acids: CASSEGLACEQYL. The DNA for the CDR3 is TGTGCCAGCAGTGAGGGACTAGCCTGCGAGCAGTACTTA.

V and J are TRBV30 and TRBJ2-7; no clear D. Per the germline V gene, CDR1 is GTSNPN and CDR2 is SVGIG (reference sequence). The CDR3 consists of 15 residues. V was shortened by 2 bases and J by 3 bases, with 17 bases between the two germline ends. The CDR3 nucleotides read TGTGCCTGGAGTCCGTGGACCGCGAATGGCTACGAGCAGTACTTC. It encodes CAWSPWTANGYEQYF.

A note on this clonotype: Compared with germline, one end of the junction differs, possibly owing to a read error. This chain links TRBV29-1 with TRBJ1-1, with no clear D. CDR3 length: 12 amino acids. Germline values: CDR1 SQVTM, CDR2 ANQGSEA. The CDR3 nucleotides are TGCAGCGTTCGAGGTGGCGGCACTGCAGCTTCCTTT. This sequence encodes CSVRGGGTAASF.

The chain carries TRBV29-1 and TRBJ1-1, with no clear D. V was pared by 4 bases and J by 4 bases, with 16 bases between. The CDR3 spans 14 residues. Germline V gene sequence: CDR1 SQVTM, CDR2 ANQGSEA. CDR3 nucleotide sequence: TGCAGCGTTGGTCCTGGGCAGGAAAGCACTGAAGCTTTCTTT. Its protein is CSVGPGQESTEAFF.

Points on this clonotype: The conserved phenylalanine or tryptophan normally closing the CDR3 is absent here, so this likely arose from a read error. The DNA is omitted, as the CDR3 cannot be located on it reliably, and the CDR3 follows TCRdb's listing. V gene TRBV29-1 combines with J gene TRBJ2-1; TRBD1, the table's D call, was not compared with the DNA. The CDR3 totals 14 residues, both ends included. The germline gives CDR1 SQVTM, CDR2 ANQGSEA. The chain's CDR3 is CSVEPGLTYNEQFL.

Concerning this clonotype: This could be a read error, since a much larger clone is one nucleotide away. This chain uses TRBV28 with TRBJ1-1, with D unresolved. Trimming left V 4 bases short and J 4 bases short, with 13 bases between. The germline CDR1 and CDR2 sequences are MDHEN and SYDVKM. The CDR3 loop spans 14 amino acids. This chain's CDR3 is CASSSQPEVTEAFF. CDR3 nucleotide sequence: TGTGCCAGCAGTTCTCAGCCCGAGGTCACTGAAGCTTTCTTT. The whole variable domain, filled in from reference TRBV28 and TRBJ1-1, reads DVKVTQSSRYLVKRTGEKVFLECVQDMDHENMFWYRQDPGLGLRLIYFSYDVKMKEKGDIPEGYSVSREKKERFSLILESASTNQTSMYLCASSSQPEVTEAFFGQGTRLTVV.

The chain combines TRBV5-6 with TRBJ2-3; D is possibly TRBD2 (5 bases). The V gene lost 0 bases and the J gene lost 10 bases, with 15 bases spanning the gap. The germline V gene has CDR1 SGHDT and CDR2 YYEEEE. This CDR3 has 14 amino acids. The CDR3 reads CASSLGMGRYAQYF. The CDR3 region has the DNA TGTGCCAGCAGCTTGGGGATGGGGAGATATGCGCAGTATTTT.

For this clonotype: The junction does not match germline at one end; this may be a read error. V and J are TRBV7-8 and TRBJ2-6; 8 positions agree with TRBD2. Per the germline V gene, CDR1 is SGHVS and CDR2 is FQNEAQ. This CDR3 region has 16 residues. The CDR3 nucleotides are TGTGCCAGCAGCTTATACCGCGGGGGGTCTGCCAACGTACTGACTTTC. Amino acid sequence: CASSLYRGGSANVLTF.

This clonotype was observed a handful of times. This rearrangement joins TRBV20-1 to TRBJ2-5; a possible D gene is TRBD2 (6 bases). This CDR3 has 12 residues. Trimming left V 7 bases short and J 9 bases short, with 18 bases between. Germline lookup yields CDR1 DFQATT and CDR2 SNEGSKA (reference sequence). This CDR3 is CSVSTGWGAQYF. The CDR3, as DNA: TGCAGTGTCTCGACTGGATGGGGGGCCCAGTACTTC.

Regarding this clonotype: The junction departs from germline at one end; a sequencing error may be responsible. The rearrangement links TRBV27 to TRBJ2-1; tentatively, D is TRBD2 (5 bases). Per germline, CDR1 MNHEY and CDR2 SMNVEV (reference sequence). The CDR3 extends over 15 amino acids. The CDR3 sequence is CASSLSASSYNERFF. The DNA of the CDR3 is TGTGCCAGCAGTTTATCGGCTAGCTCCTACAATGAGCGGTTCTTC.

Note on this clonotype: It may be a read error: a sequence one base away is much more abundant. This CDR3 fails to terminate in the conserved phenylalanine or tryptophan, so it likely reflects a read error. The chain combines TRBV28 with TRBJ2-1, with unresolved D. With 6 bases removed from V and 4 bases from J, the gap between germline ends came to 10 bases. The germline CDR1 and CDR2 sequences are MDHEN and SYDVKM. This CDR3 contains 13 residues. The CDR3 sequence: CASRTNGYNEQFL. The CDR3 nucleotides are TGTGCCAGCAGGACGAATGGATACAATGAGCAGTTCTTG.

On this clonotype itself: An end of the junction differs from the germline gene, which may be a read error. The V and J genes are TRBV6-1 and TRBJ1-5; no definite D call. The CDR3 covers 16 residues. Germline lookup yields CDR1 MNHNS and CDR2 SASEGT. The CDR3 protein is CSRSEASTRADQPQHF. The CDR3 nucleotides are TGTTCCAGGAGTGAAGCCAGTACAAGGGCTGATCAGCCCCAGCATTTT.

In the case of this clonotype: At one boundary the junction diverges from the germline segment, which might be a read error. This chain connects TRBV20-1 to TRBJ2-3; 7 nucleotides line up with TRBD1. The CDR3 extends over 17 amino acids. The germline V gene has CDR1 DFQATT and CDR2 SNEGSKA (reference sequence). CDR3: CSGRQERDRGITETQYF. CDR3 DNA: TGCAGTGGTAGGCAAGAGAGGGACAGAGGGATCACAGAAACGCAGTATTTT.

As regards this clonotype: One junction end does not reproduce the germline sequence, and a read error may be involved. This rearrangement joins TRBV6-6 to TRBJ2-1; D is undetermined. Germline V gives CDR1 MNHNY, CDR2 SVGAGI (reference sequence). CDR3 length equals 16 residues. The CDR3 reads CASTNLAVRSYNEHFF. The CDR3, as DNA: TGTGCCAGCACCAACCTTGCGGTCCGCTCCTACAATGAGCACTTCTTC.

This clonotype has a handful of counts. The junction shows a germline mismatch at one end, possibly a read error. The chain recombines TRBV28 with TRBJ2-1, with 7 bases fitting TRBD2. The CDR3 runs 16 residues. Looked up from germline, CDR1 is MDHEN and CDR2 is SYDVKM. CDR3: CTSSIDRDYKVHEQFF. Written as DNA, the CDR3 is TGTACCAGCAGTATTGACCGGGACTACAAGGTCCATGAGCAGTTCTTC.

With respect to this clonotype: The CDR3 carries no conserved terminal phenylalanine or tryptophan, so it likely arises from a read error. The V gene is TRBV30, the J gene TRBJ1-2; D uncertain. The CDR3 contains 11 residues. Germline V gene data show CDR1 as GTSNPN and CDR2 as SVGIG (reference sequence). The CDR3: CAWGVGDGYTI. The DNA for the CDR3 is TGTGCCTGGGGTGTCGGAGATGGCTACACCATC.

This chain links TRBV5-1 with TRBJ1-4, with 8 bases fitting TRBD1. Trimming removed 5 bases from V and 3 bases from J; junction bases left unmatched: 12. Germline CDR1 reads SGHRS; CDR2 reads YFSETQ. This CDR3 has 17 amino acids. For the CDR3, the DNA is TGCGCCAGCAGTTATGGACAGGGAGTATGGTCTAATGAAAAACTGTTTTTT. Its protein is CASSYGQGVWSNEKLFF.

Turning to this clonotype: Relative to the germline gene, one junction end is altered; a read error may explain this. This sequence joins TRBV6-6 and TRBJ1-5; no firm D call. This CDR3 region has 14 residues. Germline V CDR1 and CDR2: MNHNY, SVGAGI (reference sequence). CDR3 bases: TGTGCAAGCAGTTACTCGGACGGGGTACAGCCCCAGCATTTT. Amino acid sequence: CASSYSDGVQPQHF.

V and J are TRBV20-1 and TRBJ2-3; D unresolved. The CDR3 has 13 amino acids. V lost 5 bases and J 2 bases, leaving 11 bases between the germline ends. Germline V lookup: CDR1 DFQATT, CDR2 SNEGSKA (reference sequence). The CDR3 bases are TGCAGTGCTGCTTCTTCTAACACAGATACGCAGTATTTT. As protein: CSAASSNTDTQYF.

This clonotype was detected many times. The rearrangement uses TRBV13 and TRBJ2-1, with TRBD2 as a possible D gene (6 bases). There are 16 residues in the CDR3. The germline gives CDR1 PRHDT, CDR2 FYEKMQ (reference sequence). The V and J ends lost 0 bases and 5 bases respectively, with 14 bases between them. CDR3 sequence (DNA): TGTGCCAGCAGCTTAGGGGCGGGGAGGCTAGACAATGAGCAGTTCTTC. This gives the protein CASSLGAGRLDNEQFF.

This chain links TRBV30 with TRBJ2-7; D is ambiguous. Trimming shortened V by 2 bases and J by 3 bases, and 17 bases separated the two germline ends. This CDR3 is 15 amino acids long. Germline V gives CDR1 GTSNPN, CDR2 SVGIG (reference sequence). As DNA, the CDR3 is TGTGCCTGGAGTCTGTGGACCGCGAAAGGCTACGAGCAGTACTTC. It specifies CAWSLWTAKGYEQYF.